These 14 T cell receptor beta chains were sequenced from one sample in a study of blood T cell repertoires in COVID-19. Method: immunoSEQ multiplex PCR; TCRdb's copy keeps in-frame clones and lacks some. The sample holds 150,000 to 200,000 clones, 86% seen once. The sample consisted of peripheral blood. The receptors derive from a man aged 50 to 60 with active or convalescent COVID-19.

The chain carries TRBV3-1 (or the pseudogene TRBV3-2) and TRBJ1-1; 7 bases line up with TRBD1. Germline CDR1 and CDR2: LGHDT and YNNKEL (reference sequence). The junction had 14 bases not matched to a gene; V was cut back by 8 bases and J by 8 bases. The CDR3 length is 14 residues. The CDR3 region is CASGKQGSRPEAFF. In nucleotides, the CDR3 is TGTGCCAGCGGAAAACAGGGGTCACGTCCAGAAGCTTTCTTT.

The rearrangement uses TRBV29-1 and TRBJ2-7; D is unresolved. Germline V CDR1 and CDR2: SQVTM, ANQGSEA. The CDR3 totals 15 residues. V lost 2 bases and J lost 0, with 14 bases in between. The CDR3 DNA follows: TGCAGCGTTGAAATACGAATACCGAGCTCCTACGAGCAGTACTTC. Translation: CSVEIRIPSSYEQYF.

The chain joins TRBV19 to TRBJ2-7, with 8 positions matching TRBD2. V lost 2 bases to trimming and J lost 3 bases; unmatched junction nucleotides: 15. There are 18 residues in the CDR3. CDR1 and CDR2 from the germline V gene are LNHDA and SQIVND (reference sequence). CDR3 amino acids: CASSISGIDSGTNYEQYF. The CDR3 nucleotides are TGTGCCAGTAGTATATCTGGGATAGATAGCGGGACTAACTACGAGCAGTACTTC. Full variable domain (outside the CDR3, taken from reference TRBV19 and TRBJ2-7): DGGITQSPKYLFRKEGQNVTLSCEQNLNHDAMYWYRQDPGQGLRLIYYSQIVNDFQKGDIAEGYSVSREKKESFPLTVTSAQKNPTAFYLCASSISGIDSGTNYEQYFGPGTRLTVT.

The chain has TRBV4-2 and TRBJ1-1, with D perhaps TRBD1 (6 bases). CDR3 length: 13 residues. Germline V lookup: CDR1 LGHNA, CDR2 YNFKEQ. V lost 8 bases to trimming and J lost 2 bases, with 12 bases between them. CDR3 nucleotide sequence: TGTGCCAGCGGGGGGGCTAGTAACACTGAAGCTTTCTTT. Its translation: CASGGASNTEAFF.

This chain joins TRBV6-2 or TRBV6-3 and TRBJ1-4; TRBD1 matches 9 bases. The CDR3 has 14 residues. CDR1 is MNHEY, CDR2 SVGEGT, per germline. V was clipped by 5 bases and J by 3 bases; unmatched bases: 1. The CDR3 DNA reads TGTGCCAGCAGTCGGGACAGGGCTAATGAAAAACTGTTTTTT. As protein: CASSRDRANEKLFF.

The DNA for the CDR3 is TGTGCCAGCAGCCCCCAGGGTCATTCACCCCTCCACTTT. Amino acids: CASSPQGHSPLHF. The rearrangement links TRBV7-2 to TRBJ1-6; possibly TRBD1 for D (5 bases). V gave up 5 bases and J gave up 8 bases, with 10 bases separating them. Germline V gene lookup returns CDR1 SGHTA and CDR2 FQGNSA. There are 13 residues in the CDR3.

This chain connects TRBV3-1 (or the pseudogene TRBV3-2) to TRBJ2-1, with D maybe TRBD2 (5 bases). The length of the CDR3 is 15 residues. Per the germline V gene, CDR1 is LGHDT and CDR2 is YNNKEL (reference sequence). Trimming removed 4 bases at V and 5 bases at J, with 15 bases between. The DNA of the CDR3 is TGTGCCAGCAGCCTAGGACTCGTGGTAGACAATGAGCAGTTCTTC. This sequence encodes CASSLGLVVDNEQFF.

This sequence joins TRBV27 and TRBJ2-7; 9 positions match TRBD1. The germline CDR1 and CDR2 sequences are MNHEY and SMNVEV (reference sequence). V was pared by 8 bases and J by 9 bases, with 14 bases of the junction left unmatched. This CDR3 has 14 residues. CDR3 loop: CASATGTGWYGQYF. Written as DNA, the CDR3 is TGTGCCAGCGCGACCGGGACAGGGTGGTATGGGCAGTACTTC.

The CDR3 is CASKSVNTEAFF. As DNA, the CDR3 is TGTGCCAGCAAGTCGGTGAACACTGAAGCTTTCTTT. The chain combines TRBV28 with TRBJ1-1, with D hard to call. CDR1 is MDHEN and CDR2 is SYDVKM in the germline V gene. The CDR3 contains 12 residues. Trimming stripped 7 bases from V and 0 bases from J, with 6 bases between.

The genes are TRBV19 and TRBJ2-1; 7 bases are shared with TRBD2. V dropped 9 bases and J dropped 3; count of bases not matched to a gene: 8. Germline lookup yields CDR1 LNHDA and CDR2 SQIVND (reference sequence). The CDR3 has 14 amino acids. In nucleotides, the CDR3 is TGTGCCAGCGGAAAGACTAGCAACTACAATGAGCAGTTCTTC. It yields the protein CASGKTSNYNEQFF.

V and J are TRBV15 and TRBJ2-7; 13 bases are a match to TRBD2. Per the germline V gene, CDR1 is LNHNV and CDR2 is YYDKDF (reference sequence). Trimming took 8 bases from V and 0 from J; bases not matched to a gene: 4. CDR3 size: 15 residues. CDR3 sequence (DNA): TGTGCCACCGCAAGGACTAGCGGGAGCTCCTACGAGCAGTACTTC. Protein product: CATARTSGSSYEQYF.

The chain combines TRBV11-2 with TRBJ2-1; 9 bases agree with TRBD2. The V gene end was trimmed by 0 bases and the J gene end by 7 bases; junction bases not matched to a gene: 13. The germline V gene encodes CDR1 SGHAT and CDR2 FQNNGV. The CDR3 contains 18 residues. The CDR3 DNA reads as TGTGCCAGCAGCTTAGAACCCCCGGGAGCGGGAGGAAATAATGAGCAGTTCTTC. It codes for CASSLEPPGAGGNNEQFF.

This sequence joins TRBV24-1 and TRBJ1-3; 7 bases agree with TRBD1. The ends lost 5 bases at V and 9 bases at J; junction bases unmatched: 6. This CDR3 has 13 amino acids. From germline, CDR1 is KGHDR and CDR2 SFDVKD. DNA of the CDR3: TGTGCCACCAGTGGGACAGGTGGAGGCACCATATATTTT. It yields the protein CATSGTGGGTIYF.

This chain uses TRBV27 with TRBJ2-5; no clear D. The germline gives CDR1 MNHEY, CDR2 SMNVEV (reference sequence). V lost 3 bases and J lost 3, with 11 bases in between. The CDR3 extends over 14 amino acids. CDR3 region: CASSLASREETQYF. The CDR3 DNA sequence: TGTGCCAGCAGTTTGGCCAGCCGGGAAGAGACCCAGTACTTC.